One and the same sample provided the 29 T cell receptor beta chains below, sequenced in a study of spatial heterogeneity in lung cancer. TCRdb itself ran the 5' RACE reads through MiXCR, one entry per CDR3 protein. Of about 550 distinct CDR3 sequences in the sample, 12% were seen once. The study's findings and limits: Counts that tracked tumor mutation counts were those of expanded intratumoral alpha and beta TCRs.

No antigens are known for them. Specified time point: sample taken at primary tumor resection. This sample comprised lung tumor tissue, obtained at surgery. The source of these receptors is a male donor with early-stage non-small cell lung cancer.

This clonotype is large within its sample. V gene TRBV6-5 combines with J gene TRBJ2-5; 14 bases are a match to TRBD2. Germline trimming cut 4 bases from V and 4 bases from J; bases unmatched to any gene: 8. The CDR3 consists of 17 residues. Germline V gene data show CDR1 as MNHEY and CDR2 as SVGAGI. CDR3 in DNA: TGTGCCAGCAGTTTTAATACGGGACTAGCGGGAGTAGAGACCCAGTACTTC. It encodes CASSFNTGLAGVETQYF.

This clonotype was seen only a few times. The V call is TRBV20-1, the J call TRBJ1-3; D uncertain. CDR1 and CDR2 from the germline V gene are DFQATT and SNEGSKA (reference sequence). With 0 bases removed from V and 7 bases from J, the gap between germline ends came to 4 bases. The CDR3 covers 11 residues. This CDR3 reads CSARDGNTIYF. The CDR3 DNA follows: TGCAGTGCTAGAGATGGGAACACCATATATTTT.

This clonotype ranks as medium-sized (0.01 to 0.1%). This chain uses TRBV29-1 with TRBJ2-3; D is tentatively TRBD1 or TRBD2 (6 bases each). In germline, CDR1 is SQVTM, CDR2 ANQGSEA. The CDR3 covers 18 residues. The germline V and J ends were trimmed by 6 bases and 4 bases, with 29 bases remaining between them. The CDR3 DNA reads TGCAGCGTCGCCGGGGGCGAGTTCAGTAAGCCGTTCTCAGATACGCAGTATTTT. Its protein is CSVAGGEFSKPFSDTQYF.

V usage is TRBV7-2 and J usage is TRBJ2-1; D is unresolved. Per germline, CDR1 SGHTA and CDR2 FQGNSA. The CDR3 runs 13 residues. V gave up 6 bases and J gave up 5 bases, with 11 bases separating them. The CDR3 is CASSPSRDNEQFF. The CDR3 coding sequence is TGTGCCAGCAGTCCATCAAGAGACAATGAGCAGTTCTTC.

The chain joins TRBV7-8 to TRBJ1-1; no firm D call. This CDR3 region has 11 residues. The V gene's germline CDR1 is SGHVS and CDR2 FQNEAQ. V was clipped by 5 bases and J by 8 bases, with 9 bases between them. CDR3 in amino acids: CASSLEREAFF. The DNA for the CDR3 is TGTGCCAGCAGCCTCGAACGGGAAGCTTTCTTT.

This clonotype is labeled as medium-sized. The chain joins TRBV5-4 to TRBJ2-3; unclear D gene. V lost 4 bases to trimming and J lost 1 base, with 7 bases between them. This CDR3 contains 13 residues. In germline, CDR1 is SGHNT, CDR2 YYREEE (reference sequence). The CDR3 sequence: CASSLPGTDTQYF. The CDR3 DNA reads TGTGCCAGCAGCCTCCCCGGCACAGATACGCAGTATTTT.

This clonotype qualifies as medium-sized. The chain joins TRBV5-1 to TRBJ2-2; D possibly uses TRBD1 or TRBD2 (5 bases each). Germline V CDR1 and CDR2: SGHRS, YFSETQ. This CDR3 has 14 residues. V was clipped by 2 bases and J by 6 bases, with 11 bases between them. CDR3 sequence: CASSFTGLPGELFF. The CDR3 DNA follows: TGCGCCAGCAGCTTTACGGGGCTCCCCGGGGAGCTGTTTTTT.

In its sample, this clonotype ranks as medium-sized. The rearrangement links TRBV7-9 to TRBJ1-2; weak D call: TRBD1 (5 bases). CDR3 size: 15 residues. CDR1 is SEHNR and CDR2 is FQNEAQ in the germline V gene (reference sequence). Trimming removed 1 base from V and 4 bases from J, with 13 bases in between. CDR3 region: CASSLDGASTYGYTF. DNA for the CDR3: TGTGCCAGCAGCTTAGACGGGGCCAGCACCTATGGCTACACCTTC.

This clonotype was detected many times. The chain links TRBV29-1 to TRBJ1-1; D gene unclear. There are 12 residues in the CDR3. In germline, CDR1 is SQVTM, CDR2 ANQGSEA. V gave up 4 bases and J gave up 2 bases, with 8 bases separating them. CDR3 nucleotide sequence: TGCAGCGTTGTGGCTACCAACACTGAAGCTTTCTTT. Amino acid sequence: CSVVATNTEAFF.

This clonotype is deemed medium-sized (0.01 to 0.1%). The chain is built from TRBV5-1 and TRBJ2-3; possibly TRBD2 for D (6 bases). The germline V and J ends were trimmed by 7 bases and 2 bases, with 14 bases remaining between them. This CDR3 region has 14 residues. Looked up from germline, CDR1 is SGHRS and CDR2 is YFSETQ. The CDR3 reads CASDQGLPTDTQYF. CDR3 bases: TGCGCCAGCGACCAGGGACTGCCCACAGATACGCAGTATTTT.

Relative to its sample, this clonotype is large. V gene TRBV27 combines with J gene TRBJ1-4; 7 bases are shared with TRBD1. The CDR3 spans 16 residues. Looked up from germline, CDR1 is MNHEY and CDR2 is SMNVEV (reference sequence). Trimming removed 5 bases from V and 0 bases from J; junction bases left unmatched: 6. In nucleotides, the CDR3 is TGTGCCAGCAGTGAAAGACAGGGAGCAACTAATGAAAAACTGTTTTTT. Residues: CASSERQGATNEKLFF.

Relative to its sample, this clonotype is medium-sized. The V and J genes are TRBV11-2 and TRBJ1-4; 7 positions agree with TRBD1. CDR1 is SGHAT and CDR2 is FQNNGV in the germline V gene. CDR3 size: 15 residues. Trimming at V came to 5 bases and at J to 8 bases, leaving 11 bases not matched to a gene. For the CDR3, the DNA is TGTGCCAGCAGCGGAGCTGACAGGGTTTTGGAAAAACTGTTTTTT. Protein product: CASSGADRVLEKLFF. Looking up the rest from reference TRBV11-2 and TRBJ1-4 gives the full variable domain: EAGVAQSPRYKIIEKRQSVAFWCNPISGHATLYWYQQILGQGPKLLIQFQNNGVVDDSQLPKDRFSAERLKGVDSTLKIQPAKLEDSAVYLCASSGADRVLEKLFFGSGTQLSVL.

This clonotype was counted only a few times. This chain joins TRBV19 and TRBJ1-1, with D tentatively TRBD1 (6 bases). The germline CDR1 and CDR2 sequences are LNHDA and SQIVND (reference sequence). The CDR3 spans 15 residues. The ends were cut back, 7 bases at V and 2 bases at J, with 17 bases in the middle. For the CDR3, the DNA is TGTGCCAGTAATGATTCGGAGGGGGGAAACACTGAAGCTTTCTTT. Protein product: CASNDSEGGNTEAFF.

Sample share makes this clonotype medium-sized (0.01 to 0.1%). The chain employs TRBV20-1 and TRBJ2-1; 8 bases align to TRBD2. This CDR3 is built from 15 residues. Germline V gene data show CDR1 as DFQATT and CDR2 as SNEGSKA (reference sequence). J was trimmed by 7 bases and V by 1 base; bases with no gene match: 9. CDR3 region: CSARVSSGSGNEQFF. The CDR3 coding sequence is TGCAGTGCTAGAGTGAGCAGCGGGAGTGGGAATGAGCAGTTCTTC.

By share of the sample, this clonotype is large. This sequence joins TRBV7-9 and TRBJ2-3; D is ambiguous. CDR1 is SEHNR and CDR2 is FQNEAQ in the germline V gene (reference sequence). The CDR3 is 13 residues long. Trimming stripped 2 bases from V and 2 bases from J, with 5 bases between. The CDR3 bases are TGTGCCAGCAGCTTATCCGCCACAGATACGCAGTATTTT. Protein product: CASSLSATDTQYF.

This clonotype was picked up a small number of times. This rearrangement joins TRBV29-1 to TRBJ2-1; 12 bases are a match to TRBD1. The trim removed 8 bases at V and 10 bases at J, leaving 6 bases unmatched. Germline lookup yields CDR1 SQVTM and CDR2 ANQGSEA. The CDR3 runs 12 residues. The CDR3 sequence: CSTGQGAWEQFF. DNA of the CDR3: TGCAGCACGGGACAGGGGGCATGGGAGCAGTTCTTC.

The chain has TRBV24-1 and TRBJ2-1; no firm D call. Germline assignment: CDR1 KGHDR and CDR2 SFDVKD. The CDR3 sequence is 15 residues long. V dropped 5 bases and J dropped 6 bases, with 16 bases sitting between them. The CDR3 region has the DNA TGTGCCACCAGTGGGGCCACGCGCACCCTCAATGAGCAGTTCTTC. Protein sequence: CATSGATRTLNEQFF.

This clonotype is termed large. The gene calls are TRBV7-8 and TRBJ2-2; unclear D gene. The CDR3 runs 11 residues. Germline lookup yields CDR1 SGHVS and CDR2 FQNEAQ. The V and J ends lost 3 bases and 4 bases respectively, with 0 bases between them. As DNA, the CDR3 is TGTGCCAGCAGCTTCACCGGGGAGCTGTTTTTT. It specifies CASSFTGELFF.

This clonotype is medium-sized by share. The J gene is TRBJ1-2, the V gene TRBV29-1; a weak D match, TRBD1 (5 bases). The CDR3 runs 12 residues. The germline CDR1 and CDR2 sequences are SQVTM and ANQGSEA. V lost 2 bases and J 7 bases, leaving 11 bases between the germline ends. DNA of the CDR3: TGCAGCGTTGAATTGGGACGCGGTGGCTACACCTTC. Amino acid sequence: CSVELGRGGYTF. Variable domain in full (rest from reference TRBV29-1 and TRBJ1-2): SAVISQKPSRDICQRGTSLTIQCQVDSQVTMMFWYRQQPGQSLTLIATANQGSEATYESGFVIDKFPISRPNLTFSTLTVSNMSPEDSSIYLCSVELGRGGYTFGSGTRLTVV.

Ten or more counts support this clonotype. J is TRBJ2-1 and V is TRBV7-9; D gene unclear. This CDR3 has 12 amino acids. Germline values: CDR1 SEHNR, CDR2 FQNEAQ (reference sequence). Trimming took 1 base from V and 4 from J, leaving 2 bases between them. CDR3 DNA sequence: TGTGCCAGCAGCTTAGATTACAATGAGCAGTTCTTC. Amino acid sequence: CASSLDYNEQFF.

This clonotype is medium-sized (0.01 to 0.1%) by share. The rearrangement joins TRBV5-6 to TRBJ1-5; D possibly corresponds to TRBD1 (6 bases). Trimming shortened V by 1 base and J by 5 bases, and 13 bases separated the two germline ends. Germline values: CDR1 SGHDT, CDR2 YYEEEE. The CDR3 contains 15 residues. The CDR3 DNA sequence: TGTGCCAGCAGCTTGAATAGGGGGTGGGATCAGCCCCAGCATTTT. It is translated as CASSLNRGWDQPQHF.

By share, this clonotype counts as large. CDR3 sequence reads: CSASGEGQGAIEQFF. For the CDR3, the DNA is TGCAGTGCTAGTGGGGAGGGACAGGGGGCAATTGAGCAGTTCTTC. The chain couples TRBV20-1 to TRBJ2-1; TRBD1 matches at 12 bases. V shed 3 bases, J shed 9 bases, and the junction held 9 bases outside the gene matches. The V gene's germline CDR1 is DFQATT and CDR2 SNEGSKA (reference sequence). The CDR3 is 15 residues long.

This chain joins TRBV29-1 and TRBJ2-1, with unresolved D. V shed 5 bases and J shed 5 bases, with 7 bases lying between them. Germline V CDR1 and CDR2: SQVTM, ANQGSEA. CDR3 length: 11 amino acids. CDR3 in amino acids: CSVLRNNEQFF. For the CDR3, the DNA is TGCAGCGTTCTCAGGAACAATGAGCAGTTCTTC.

The chain has TRBV11-3 and TRBJ1-1; weak D call: TRBD1 (6 bases). Germline CDR1 reads SGHNT; CDR2 reads YENEEA. V was shortened by 6 bases and J by 4 bases, with 15 bases between the two germline ends. The CDR3 covers 14 residues. The CDR3 protein is CASSYSGATTEAFF. In nucleotides, the CDR3 is TGTGCCAGCAGTTACTCAGGGGCTACCACTGAAGCTTTCTTT.

This clonotype was seen many times. The CDR3 here is CASSQDTLGGGLYEQYF. The CDR3 DNA follows: TGCGCCAGCAGCCAAGACACCCTAGGAGGGGGGCTCTACGAGCAGTACTTC. The V gene is TRBV4-1, the J gene TRBJ2-7; D is perhaps TRBD1 or TRBD2 (6 bases each). The CDR3 has 17 amino acids. Germline V CDR1 and CDR2: MGHRA, YSYEKL. Trimming removed 0 bases at V and 3 bases at J, with 18 bases between.

This clonotype rates as medium-sized. The gene calls are TRBV7-9 and TRBJ1-1; D unclear. The CDR3 consists of 13 residues. Germline V lookup: CDR1 SEHNR, CDR2 FQNEAQ (reference sequence). Trimming cost V 1 base and J 0 bases, with 3 bases left between them. The CDR3 bases are TGTGCCAGCAGCTTAGTTTTGAACACTGAAGCTTTCTTT. This gives the protein CASSLVLNTEAFF. Full variable domain (rest looked up from reference TRBV7-9 and TRBJ1-1): DTGVSQNPRHKITKRGQNVTFRCDPISEHNRLYWYRQTLGQGPEFLTYFQNEAQLEKSRLLSDRFSAERPKGSFSTLEIQRTEQGDSAMYLCASSLVLNTEAFFGQGTRLTVV.

In its sample, this clonotype is large (0.1 to 1%). V gene TRBV6-5 combines with J gene TRBJ1-1; D uncertain. V dropped 7 bases and J dropped 5 bases, with 8 bases sitting between them. The germline V gene has CDR1 MNHEY and CDR2 SVGAGI. The CDR3 runs to 11 residues. The CDR3 nucleotides read TGTGCCAGCACTACGGGAACTGAAGCTTTCTTT. Its protein product is CASTTGTEAFF.

There are a few counts of this clonotype. The V and J genes are TRBV28 and TRBJ2-3, with TRBD2 as a possible D gene (6 bases). The CDR3 totals 15 residues. CDR1 and CDR2 from the germline V gene are MDHEN and SYDVKM. V lost 3 bases and J lost 0, with 10 bases in between. For the CDR3, the DNA is TGTGCCAGCAGTTTCACCAGCGGGAGCACAGATACGCAGTATTTT. Protein: CASSFTSGSTDTQYF.

This rearrangement joins TRBV4-3 to TRBJ1-6; a weak D match, TRBD1 (6 bases). V gave up 1 base and J gave up 5 bases, with 9 bases separating them. Germline CDR1 is LGHNA and CDR2 is YSLEER. The CDR3 has 15 amino acids. The CDR3 bases are TGCGCCAGCAGCCAAGTTAGACAGGATAATTCACCCCTCCACTTT. Translating it yields CASSQVRQDNSPLHF.